The 3 T cell receptor beta chains in this list originate from one sample, sequenced in a study of cytomegalovirus exposure and HLA in healthy donors. The PCR had 60 Vbeta and 13 Jbeta primers. Method: immunoSEQ multiplex PCR; TCRdb's copy keeps in-frame clones and lacks some. In the table there are approximately 300,000 clones, roughly four fifths of which are singletons. Sequenced input: PBMCs. These receptors came from a woman in her forties in good health and CMV-seropositive.

The J gene is TRBJ2-6, the V gene TRBV9; unclear D gene. This CDR3 region has 15 residues. The V end was cut by 3 bases, the J end by 1 base, with 8 bases between. Germline-derived CDR1 and CDR2 are SGDLS and YYNGEE. CDR3 coding DNA: TGTGCCAGCAGCGCGTTTACTTCTGGGGCCAACGTCCTGACTTTC. It encodes CASSAFTSGANVLTF. The entire variable domain, with the rest obtained from reference TRBV9 and TRBJ2-6, is as follows: DSGVTQTPKHLITATGQRVTLRCSPRSGDLSVYWYQQSLDQGLQFLIQYYNGEERAKGNILERFSAQQFPDLHSELNLSSLELGDSALYFCASSAFTSGANVLTFGAGSRLTVL.

The chain links TRBV9 to TRBJ1-2, with a weak D call TRBD1 (5 bases). V was cut by 4 bases and J by 1 base, with 11 bases left in between. The CDR3 consists of 14 residues. In germline, CDR1 is SGDLS, CDR2 YYNGEE. CDR3 DNA: TGTGCCAGCAGCCCCCAACAGGTTAACTATGGCTACACCTTC. Translation gives CASSPQQVNYGYTF.

The chain links TRBV29-1 to TRBJ2-2, with TRBD1 matching over 9 bases. There are 14 residues in the CDR3. Unmatched junction bases numbered 9, after V lost 6 bases and J lost 7 bases. Germline lookup yields CDR1 SQVTM and CDR2 ANQGSEA. CDR3 sequence: CSVWTGAGGGELFF. In DNA form, the CDR3 reads TGCAGCGTATGGACAGGGGCTGGCGGCGGGGAGCTGTTTTTT.